A single sample gave rise to the 20 T cell receptor beta chains below, sequenced in a study of blood T cell repertoires in COVID-19. Clones were sequenced by immunoSEQ multiplex PCR, and TCRdb holds only the in-frame ones, with some missing. The sample holds 210,000 or so clones; nearly 85% are singletons and the top ten take 1.3%. The sample taken for sequencing was peripheral blood. These receptor sequences come from a woman aged 25 to 39 with COVID-19, enrolled during active disease.

This clone was recorded once. V and J are TRBV4-3 and TRBJ1-4; TRBD1 matches 8 bases. V trimming: 4 bases; J trimming: 4 bases; junction bases outside the gene matches: 2. Germline loops: CDR1 LGHNA, CDR2 YSLEER. This CDR3 comprises 14 residues. CDR3 sequence: CASSLGQGNEKLFF. CDR3 nucleotide sequence: TGCGCCAGCAGCCTAGGACAGGGTAATGAAAAACTGTTTTTT.

V gene TRBV28 combines with J gene TRBJ1-1; TRBD1 aligns across 9 bases. Losses at the gene ends were 10 bases for V and 4 bases for J; bases not matched to a gene: 7. The CDR3 runs to 13 residues. The germline gives CDR1 MDHEN, CDR2 SYDVKM. The CDR3 DNA sequence: TGTGCCACCCACAGGGGGCGGGGCACTGAAGCTTTCTTT. It specifies CATHRGRGTEAFF.

The chain employs TRBV9 and TRBJ2-7, with 7 positions matching TRBD1. V gave up 4 bases and J gave up 6 bases; unmatched junction bases: 10. The CDR3 length is 14 residues. In germline, CDR1 is SGDLS, CDR2 YYNGEE. The CDR3 loop reads CASSPRTGPVEQYF. The CDR3 coding sequence is TGTGCCAGCAGCCCTCGGACAGGACCTGTCGAGCAGTACTTC.

The V gene is TRBV6-9, the J gene TRBJ1-2; 9 nucleotides line up with TRBD1. Germline V gene data show CDR1 as MNHGY and CDR2 as SVAAGI. V lost 7 bases, J lost 6 bases, and 12 bases stayed unmatched. CDR3 length: 15 amino acids. The CDR3 loop is CASTLTRGQGNGYTF. The CDR3, as DNA: TGTGCCAGCACCCTCACCCGGGGACAGGGAAATGGCTACACCTTC.

This clone was seen a few times. The V gene is TRBV3-1 (or the pseudogene TRBV3-2), the J gene TRBJ2-2, with TRBD2 matching 13 bases. Germline V gives CDR1 LGHDT, CDR2 YNNKEL (reference sequence). There are 16 residues in the CDR3. V lost 3 bases and J lost 5; bases outside the gene matches: 3. The CDR3 nucleotides read TGTGCCAGCAGCCACACTAGCGGGAGGGGGACCGGGGAGCTGTTTTTT. Its protein is CASSHTSGRGTGELFF.

The V and J genes are TRBV30 and TRBJ1-3; 7 nucleotides align to TRBD1. The ends lost 0 bases at V and 0 bases at J; junction bases unmatched: 5. Germline CDR1 and CDR2: GTSNPN and SVGIG (reference sequence). CDR3 length: 16 residues. The CDR3: CAWSVQGHASGNTIYF. The CDR3 DNA sequence: TGTGCCTGGAGTGTACAGGGGCACGCCTCTGGAAACACCATATATTTT.

This clone was detected only a few times. CDR3 DNA: TGTGCCAGCAGCTTAAGGACAGGTCGGGAAGATTCACCCCTCCACTTT. Translating gives CASSLRTGREDSPLHF. The genes are TRBV7-2 and TRBJ1-6; 7 nucleotides line up with TRBD1. Germline-derived CDR1 and CDR2 are SGHTA and FQGNSA. This CDR3 has 16 amino acids. With 2 bases clipped from V and 8 bases from J, the junction kept 9 bases outside the gene matches.

The chain employs TRBV9 and TRBJ2-2; unclear D gene. The V and J ends lost 3 bases and 5 bases respectively, with 5 bases between them. CDR3 length: 12 residues. The V gene's germline CDR1 is SGDLS and CDR2 YYNGEE. CDR3: CASSAVTGELFF. The CDR3 bases are TGTGCCAGCAGCGCAGTGACCGGGGAGCTGTTTTTT.

The chain couples TRBV20-1 to TRBJ1-1, with D perhaps matching TRBD1 (6 bases). The germline V gene has CDR1 DFQATT and CDR2 SNEGSKA (reference sequence). The CDR3 extends over 13 amino acids. Trimming pared 3 bases from V and 8 bases from J, leaving 16 bases between. The CDR3 DNA follows: TGCAGTGCTAGTGGGGGCCTGAATTCGGAAGCTTTCTTT. Its protein product is CSASGGLNSEAFF.

This rearrangement joins TRBV6-1 to TRBJ2-1, with a weak D call TRBD2 (5 bases). This CDR3 contains 12 residues. Looked up from germline, CDR1 is MNHNS and CDR2 is SASEGT. V shed 2 bases and J shed 8 bases, with 7 bases lying between them. Here the CDR3 reads CASSELEDEQFF. The DNA of the CDR3 is TGTGCCAGCAGTGAACTGGAGGATGAGCAGTTCTTC.

As DNA, the CDR3 is TGTGCCAGCAGCTTATACGAGGGTGAAACTGAAGCTTTCTTT. It translates to CASSLYEGETEAFF. The chain carries TRBV7-9 and TRBJ1-1; D gene unclear. V lost 2 bases and J 5 bases, leaving 12 bases between the germline ends. This CDR3 is built from 14 residues. The germline gives CDR1 SEHNR, CDR2 FQNEAQ (reference sequence).

The V call is TRBV7-9, the J call TRBJ2-7; TRBD1 agrees at 11 bases. This CDR3 is built from 14 residues. Trimming at V came to 3 bases and at J to 5 bases, leaving 3 bases not matched to a gene. Germline assignment: CDR1 SEHNR and CDR2 FQNEAQ (reference sequence). The CDR3 region is CASSFGTGGNEQYF. CDR3 nucleotides: TGTGCCAGCAGCTTCGGGACAGGGGGTAACGAGCAGTACTTC.

The CDR3 spells CASSQSQGGVEQYF. The CDR3 DNA reads as TGTGCCAGCAGCCAATCACAGGGGGGGGTCGAGCAGTACTTC. The rearrangement joins TRBV16 to TRBJ2-7; D may be TRBD1 (8 bases). The germline V and J ends were trimmed by 0 bases and 6 bases, with 12 bases remaining between them. The CDR3 is 14 residues long. Germline lookup yields CDR1 KGHSY and CDR2 FQNENV.

This chain uses TRBV5-1 with TRBJ2-5; possible D gene TRBD1, 6 bases. The length of the CDR3 is 14 residues. Germline V CDR1 and CDR2: SGHRS, YFSETQ. The germline V and J ends were trimmed by 0 bases and 5 bases, with 11 bases remaining between them. The CDR3, as DNA: TGCGCCAGCAGCTTGGACAGGGTGCCGGAGACCCAGTACTTC. Translation gives CASSLDRVPETQYF.

The table lists this clone with a few counts. The chain is built from TRBV9 and TRBJ1-5; D gene uncertain. Trimming removed 4 bases from V and 8 bases from J, with 16 bases in between. Germline assignment: CDR1 SGDLS and CDR2 YYNGEE. The CDR3 length is 14 residues. The CDR3 bases are TGTGCCAGCAGCCGCGACAAGACGCGGGAGCCCCAGCATTTT. This sequence encodes CASSRDKTREPQHF.

This clone has just one count. V and J are TRBV3-1 (or the pseudogene TRBV3-2) and TRBJ2-7; 11 bases agree with TRBD1. The CDR3 has 14 amino acids. Per the germline V gene, CDR1 is LGHDT and CDR2 is YNNKEL (reference sequence). V shed 0 bases and J 12 bases; nucleotides not matched to a gene: 7. CDR3 loop: CASSQDPDRGPTYF. DNA of the CDR3: TGTGCCAGCAGCCAAGATCCGGACAGGGGGCCTACGTACTTC.

The chain is built from TRBV3-1 (or the pseudogene TRBV3-2) and TRBJ2-7; no definite D call. Germline loops: CDR1 LGHDT, CDR2 YNNKEL (reference sequence). This CDR3 region has 18 residues. The ends were cut back, 2 bases at V and 4 bases at J, with 24 bases in the middle. Here the CDR3 reads CASSQRLNSFSDGYEQYF. The CDR3 DNA sequence: TGTGCCAGCAGCCAACGACTGAACTCTTTTTCAGACGGGTACGAGCAGTACTTC.

The rearrangement links TRBV7-9 to TRBJ2-6; the D is unclear. From germline, CDR1 is SEHNR and CDR2 FQNEAQ (reference sequence). The CDR3 spans 18 residues. V lost 1 base to trimming and J lost 0 bases, with 13 bases between them. CDR3 bases: TGTGCCAGCAGCTTAGGGGCAGGCCGAAGCTCTGGGGCCAACGTCCTGACTTTC. Its protein product is CASSLGAGRSSGANVLTF.

The rearrangement uses TRBV7-8 and TRBJ1-2; D perhaps matches TRBD1 (6 bases). Trimming shortened V by 4 bases and J by 3 bases, and 15 bases separated the two germline ends. Germline-derived CDR1 and CDR2 are SGHVS and FQNEAQ. This CDR3 is built from 15 residues. The CDR3 is CASSSGQGIYYGYTF. The CDR3, as DNA: TGTGCCAGCAGCTCCGGCCAGGGGATCTACTATGGCTACACCTTC.

CDR3 in DNA: TGTGCCAGCAGCGTAGAGGGACTAGCGGATCGTGAGCAGTTCTTC. This sequence encodes CASSVEGLADREQFF. The chain carries TRBV9 and TRBJ2-1, with TRBD2 identical over 11 bases. The germline CDR1 and CDR2 sequences are SGDLS and YYNGEE. The CDR3 extends over 15 amino acids. Unmatched junction bases numbered 5, after V lost 0 bases and J lost 9 bases.